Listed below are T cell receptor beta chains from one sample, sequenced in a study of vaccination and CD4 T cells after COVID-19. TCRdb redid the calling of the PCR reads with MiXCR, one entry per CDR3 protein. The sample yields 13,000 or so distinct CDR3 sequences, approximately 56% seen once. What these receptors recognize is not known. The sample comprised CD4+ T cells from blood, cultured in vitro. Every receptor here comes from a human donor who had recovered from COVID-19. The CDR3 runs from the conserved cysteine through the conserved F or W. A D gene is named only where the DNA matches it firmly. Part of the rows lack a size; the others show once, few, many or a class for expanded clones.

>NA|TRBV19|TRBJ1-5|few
CASSPWESTPNQPQHF
TGTGCCAGTAGCCCATGGGAGAGCACCCCGAATCAGCCCCAGCATTTT
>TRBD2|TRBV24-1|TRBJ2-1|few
CATKGLAGVRYNEQFF
TGTGCCACAAAAGGACTAGCGGGAGTTAGGTACAATGAGCAGTTCTTC
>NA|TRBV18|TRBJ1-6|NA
CASSTGTGNSPLHF
TGTGCCAGCTCAACGGGGACGGGGAATTCACCCCTCCACTTT
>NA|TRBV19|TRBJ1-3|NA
CASSGLSTIYF
TGTGCCAGCTCGGGCCTCTCCACCATATATTTT
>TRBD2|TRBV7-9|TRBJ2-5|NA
CASSLLLGRGETQYF
TGTGCCAGCAGCTTACTGCTGGGGAGGGGAGAGACCCAGTACTTC
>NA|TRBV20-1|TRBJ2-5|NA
CSARDWSEKETQYF
TGCAGTGCTAGAGATTGGTCAGAGAAAGAGACCCAGTACTTC
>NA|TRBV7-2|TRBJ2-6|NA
CASSLGRGTSSGANVLTF
TGTGCCAGCAGCTTAGGACGCGGGACAAGTTCTGGGGCCAACGTCCTGACTTTC
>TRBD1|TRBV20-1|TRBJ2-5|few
CSARPGGNQETQYF
TGCAGTGCTAGACCAGGGGGAAACCAAGAGACCCAGTACTTC
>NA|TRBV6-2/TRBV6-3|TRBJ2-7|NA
CASSYAPRGGYFYEQYF
TGTGCCAGCAGTTACGCCCCTCGGGGCGGGTACTTCTACGAGCAGTACTTC
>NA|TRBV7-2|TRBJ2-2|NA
CASSSIIWGPGAGELFF
TGTGCCAGCAGCTCAATTATTTGGGGACCAGGGGCCGGGGAGCTGTTTTTT
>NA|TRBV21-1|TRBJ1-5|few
CASSKTSQPQHF
TGTGCCAGCAGCAAAACAAGTCAGCCCCAGCATTTT
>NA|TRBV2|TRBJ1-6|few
CASSGQGGTNSPLHF
TGTGCCAGCAGTGGGCAGGGAGGAACTAATTCACCCCTCCACTTT
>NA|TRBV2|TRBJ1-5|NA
CASRAYTGSNQPQHF
TGTGCCAGCAGAGCCTATACAGGTAGCAATCAGCCCCAGCATTTT
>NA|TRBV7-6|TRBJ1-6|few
CASSLTDNSPLHF
TGTGCCAGCAGCTTAACGGACAATTCACCCCTCCACTTT
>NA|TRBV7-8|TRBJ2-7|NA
CASSPQGGLHYEQYF
TGTGCCAGCAGCCCCCAGGGAGGACTACACTACGAGCAGTACTTC
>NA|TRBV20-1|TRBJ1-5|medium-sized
CSGLTGVSNQPQHF
TGCAGTGGTTTGACAGGAGTCAGCAATCAGCCCCAGCATTTT
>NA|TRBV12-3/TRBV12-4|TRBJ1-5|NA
CASSLLRHQPQHF
TGTGCCAGCAGTTTACTACGGCATCAGCCCCAGCATTTT
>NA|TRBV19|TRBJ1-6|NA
CASKEESSYNSPLHF
TGTGCCAGTAAAGAGGAGAGCTCCTATAATTCACCCCTCCACTTT
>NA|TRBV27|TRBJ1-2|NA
CASSKRANYGYTF
TGTGCCAGCAGTAAAAGGGCTAACTATGGCTACACCTTC
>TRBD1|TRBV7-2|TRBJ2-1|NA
CASSTRTGHEQFF
TGTGCCAGCAGCACCCGGACAGGTCATGAGCAGTTCTTC
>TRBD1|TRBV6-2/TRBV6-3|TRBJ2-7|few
CASRTGFSYEQYF
TGTGCCAGCCGGACAGGGTTTTCCTACGAGCAGTACTTC
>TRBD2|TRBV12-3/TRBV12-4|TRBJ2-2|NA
CASIRRGSGIAGELFF
TGTGCCAGCATCAGGAGGGGTAGCGGGATAGCTGGGGAGCTGTTTTTT